Reported below is one T cell receptor (beta chain). Between the trimmed V and J ends, which lost 1 base and 7 bases, there was a span of 11 bases. CDR1 is SGDLS, CDR2 YYNGEE, per germline. The CDR3 sequence is 14 residues long. The data were obtained in a study of blood T cell repertoires in COVID-19. As handled by the study authors: The authors estimated nucleated cell counts from reference gene primer amplification. Measured with immunoSEQ multiplex PCR; TCRdb has only the in-frame clones, and not every one. V, J and clone size reflect that table, while D and trimming were determined from the DNA. In the table there are hundreds of thousands of clones, approximately 86% of which are singletons. Enrollment of patients from Seattle took place during active infection, with longitudinal follow-up.

V usage is TRBV9 and J usage is TRBJ1-4; the D gene is possibly TRBD1 (5 bases). The sequence was obtained from a woman in her twenties or thirties with COVID-19, enrolled during active disease. What was sequenced was peripheral blood. DNA for the CDR3: TGTGCCAGCAGCGTACAGGGAAGAGGTGAAAAACTGTTTTTT. Protein: CASSVQGRGEKLFF.